The 3 T cell receptor beta chains listed next were all sequenced from one sample in a study of CD8 T cells in ankylosing spondylitis. TCRdb re-called the 5' RACE reads with MiXCR, one entry per CDR3 protein. The table lists 200,000 to 250,000 distinct CDR3 sequences, about 11% of them singletons, with about 19% in the top ten. Sequenced material: blood, either unsorted or a sorted T cell fraction (not recorded which). These TCRs come from a male donor with ankylosing spondylitis or in good health (not recorded which).

The CDR3 DNA reads TGTGCCAGCACCTTCAGTTTGGCCACTTTGAACACTGAAGCTTTCTTT. This gives the protein CASTFSLATLNTEAFF. J is TRBJ1-1 and V is TRBV7-2; D uncertain. CDR1 SGHTA and CDR2 FQGNSA come from the germline V gene. The V and J ends lost 7 bases and 0 bases respectively, with 18 bases between them. The length of the CDR3 is 16 residues.

This clonotype was detected many times. The V call is TRBV27, the J call TRBJ1-1, with 10 positions matching TRBD1. V was pared by 9 bases and J by 8 bases, with 6 bases of the junction left unmatched. Germline lookup yields CDR1 MNHEY and CDR2 SMNVEV (reference sequence). The CDR3 has 12 residues. This CDR3 is CASPGTGVEAFF. DNA of the CDR3: TGTGCCAGTCCCGGGACAGGGGTCGAAGCTTTCTTT.

This clonotype was seen once. V and J are TRBV4-2 and TRBJ2-3; D might be TRBD2 (6 bases). V dropped 3 bases and J dropped 3 bases, with 16 bases sitting between them. CDR3 length: 16 amino acids. The germline V gene has CDR1 LGHNA and CDR2 YNFKEQ. The CDR3 DNA reads as TGTGCCAGCAGCCATCCCAAAACTCTAGCGACAGATACGCAGTATTTT. Residues: CASSHPKTLATDTQYF.